This T cell receptor beta chain was captured in a study of cytomegalovirus exposure and HLA in healthy donors. For the study at large: An early data release held around 80 million unique TCRs from HLA-typed donors.

Regarding the study as a whole: The authors later found HLA-associated TCR beta chains more clonally expanded than equally common others. Common viral pathogens seemed, in a later analysis, to connect with several of the most significant clusters. CMV serostatus was the sole immune exposure information available.

13 Jbeta primers and 60 Vbeta primers were used for the PCR. Produced via immunoSEQ multiplex PCR; TCRdb's table is partial and in-frame only. The top ten clones hold around 1.2% of a sample with about 200,000 clones, 87% of them seen once. Germline CDR1 reads SGHTS; CDR2 reads YDEGEE. V gave up 0 bases and J gave up 0 bases, with 10 bases separating them. The CDR3 totals 17 residues. Turning to this clone: No antigen is known for it.

Material for sequencing was PBMCs. This TCR derives from a man aged 30 to 45 in good health and CMV-seronegative. The J gene is TRBJ1-6, the V gene TRBV5-8; no reliable D call. The CDR3 nucleotides are TGTGCCAGCAGCTTGGGGCAGAGGAGCTCCTATAATTCACCCCTCCACTTT. Protein product: CASSLGQRSSYNSPLHF.